This is a list of T cell receptor beta chains from one sample in a study of blood T cell repertoires in COVID-19. Data came from immunoSEQ multiplex PCR; TCRdb stores just in-frame clones and leaves some out. Here the sample spans 250,000 to 300,000 clones, around three quarters being singletons. Sequencing was carried out using peripheral blood. All receptors come from a woman aged 80 or over with acute or convalescent COVID-19. The CDR3 runs from the conserved cysteine through the conserved F or W. The order of the fields is CDR3 length, clone size, V gene, D gene, J gene, CDR3 DNA, CDR3 protein. D genes are given only for firm matches. Clone size is stated in some rows and not others, as once, few, many or a class when expanded.

cdr3_length: 15
clone_size: NA
v_call: TRBV3-1/TRBV3-2
d_call: TRBD1
j_call: TRBJ1-1
cdr3_nt: TGTGCCAGCAGCCGACTAGGGACAGGGAACACTGAAGCTTTCTTT
cdr3_aa: CASSRLGTGNTEAFF

cdr3_length: 12
clone_size: NA
v_call: TRBV3-1/TRBV3-2
d_call: TRBD1
j_call: TRBJ1-3
cdr3_nt: TGTGCCAGCAGCTCGACAGGGGACACCATATATTTT
cdr3_aa: CASSSTGDTIYF

cdr3_length: 17
clone_size: NA
v_call: TRBV19
d_call: TRBD2
j_call: TRBJ2-2
cdr3_nt: TGTGCCAGTTGGAGTTCCGGACTAGCGGGAGTTGGTGGGGAGCTGTTTTTT
cdr3_aa: CASWSSGLAGVGGELFF

cdr3_length: 15
clone_size: NA
v_call: TRBV7-2
d_call: NA
j_call: TRBJ2-1
cdr3_nt: TGTGCCAGCAGCTTAGACAGGGCTTCGTACAATGAGCAGTTCTTC
cdr3_aa: CASSLDRASYNEQFF

cdr3_length: 14
clone_size: few
v_call: TRBV30
d_call: NA
j_call: TRBJ1-3
cdr3_nt: TGTGCCTGGAGATTCAGGGGCCCTGGAAACACCATATATTTT
cdr3_aa: CAWRFRGPGNTIYF

cdr3_length: 14
clone_size: NA
v_call: TRBV6-5
d_call: NA
j_call: TRBJ2-5
cdr3_nt: TGTGCCAGCAGCCGTACGCAGCGTGTGGAGACCCAGTACTTC
cdr3_aa: CASSRTQRVETQYF

cdr3_length: 11
clone_size: NA
v_call: TRBV28
d_call: NA
j_call: TRBJ1-2
cdr3_nt: TGTGCCAGCGGGGGCAACTATGGCTACACCTTC
cdr3_aa: CASGGNYGYTF

cdr3_length: 15
clone_size: NA
v_call: TRBV10-3
d_call: TRBD1
j_call: TRBJ2-5
cdr3_nt: TGTGCCATCAGACCCGGGACAGGGAGGCAAGAGACCCAGTACTTC
cdr3_aa: CAIRPGTGRQETQYF

cdr3_length: 13
clone_size: NA
v_call: TRBV11-2
d_call: NA
j_call: TRBJ1-1
cdr3_nt: TGTGCCAGCAGCCTCCCGGGACACCAACAAGCTTTCTTT
cdr3_aa: CASSLPGHQQAFF

cdr3_length: 16
clone_size: NA
v_call: TRBV3-1/TRBV3-2
d_call: TRBD1
j_call: TRBJ2-2
cdr3_nt: TGTGCCAGCAGCTCCTGGGGACAGGGGAAGACCGGGGAGCTGTTTTTT
cdr3_aa: CASSSWGQGKTGELFF

cdr3_length: 15
clone_size: once
v_call: TRBV7-9
d_call: TRBD2
j_call: TRBJ2-1
cdr3_nt: TGTGCCAGCAGCTTAGTTAGCGGGGCTAACAATGAGCAGTTCTTC
cdr3_aa: CASSLVSGANNEQFF

cdr3_length: 14
clone_size: NA
v_call: TRBV5-1
d_call: TRBD1
j_call: TRBJ2-1
cdr3_nt: TGCGCCAGCAGCTTCGGACAGGGATTCGATGAGCAGTTCTTC
cdr3_aa: CASSFGQGFDEQFF

cdr3_length: 14
clone_size: NA
v_call: TRBV13
d_call: NA
j_call: TRBJ2-7
cdr3_nt: TGTGCCAGCAGCTTATTGGACACCCCGTGGGAGCAGTACTTC
cdr3_aa: CASSLLDTPWEQYF

cdr3_length: 14
clone_size: NA
v_call: TRBV5-1
d_call: TRBD1
j_call: TRBJ1-3
cdr3_nt: TGCGCCAGCAGCTTGGGACAGGGGGCGGACACCATATATTTT
cdr3_aa: CASSLGQGADTIYF

cdr3_length: 15
clone_size: NA
v_call: TRBV6-5
d_call: TRBD2
j_call: TRBJ2-7
cdr3_nt: TGTGCCAGCAATACTGTGACAGCGGGAGTAAGCGAGCAGTACTTC
cdr3_aa: CASNTVTAGVSEQYF

cdr3_length: 12
clone_size: NA
v_call: TRBV10-3
d_call: NA
j_call: TRBJ2-7
cdr3_nt: TGTGCCATCAGTGACAGTACCTACGAGCAGTACTTC
cdr3_aa: CAISDSTYEQYF

cdr3_length: 15
clone_size: NA
v_call: TRBV6-5
d_call: TRBD1
j_call: TRBJ1-1
cdr3_nt: TGTGCCAGCACTAGGGACAGGGTGAGGGACACTGAAGCTTTCTTT
cdr3_aa: CASTRDRVRDTEAFF

cdr3_length: 14
clone_size: few
v_call: TRBV15
d_call: TRBD1
j_call: TRBJ1-2
cdr3_nt: TGTGCCACCAGCAGAATACAGGGGGACTATGGCTACACCTTC
cdr3_aa: CATSRIQGDYGYTF

cdr3_length: 18
clone_size: few
v_call: TRBV19
d_call: NA
j_call: TRBJ1-5
cdr3_nt: TGTGCCAGTAGTACTACAGGGAGCCGGGTGGGATTCAATCAGCCCCAGCATTTT
cdr3_aa: CASSTTGSRVGFNQPQHF

cdr3_length: 14
clone_size: NA
v_call: TRBV5-1
d_call: NA
j_call: TRBJ1-1
cdr3_nt: TGCGCCAGCAGCTTGGGTCCGGGGATGGCTGAAGCTTTCTTT
cdr3_aa: CASSLGPGMAEAFF

cdr3_length: 13
clone_size: NA
v_call: TRBV19
d_call: NA
j_call: TRBJ1-5
cdr3_nt: TGTGCCAGTGCGGACAGATACAATCAGCCCCAGCATTTT
cdr3_aa: CASADRYNQPQHF

cdr3_length: 16
clone_size: few
v_call: TRBV7-2
d_call: TRBD1
j_call: TRBJ1-5
cdr3_nt: TGTGCCAGCAGCCCGGCTCGGACAGGACTAAATCAGCCCCAGCATTTT
cdr3_aa: CASSPARTGLNQPQHF

cdr3_length: 15
clone_size: few
v_call: TRBV20-1
d_call: TRBD2
j_call: TRBJ2-5
cdr3_nt: TGCAGTGCTAGTAGCGGGGGGGGGTACCAAGAGACCCAGTACTTC
cdr3_aa: CSASSGGGYQETQYF

cdr3_length: 15
clone_size: NA
v_call: TRBV25-1
d_call: NA
j_call: TRBJ1-1
cdr3_nt: TGTGCCAGCAGTGAATCGGGGGTGCTGAACACTGAAGCTTTCTTT
cdr3_aa: CASSESGVLNTEAFF

cdr3_length: 14
clone_size: once
v_call: TRBV20-1
d_call: TRBD1
j_call: TRBJ2-1
cdr3_nt: TGCAGTGCTAGTTGGCAGAGGGGGCTCAATGAGCAGTTCTTC
cdr3_aa: CSASWQRGLNEQFF

cdr3_length: 14
clone_size: few
v_call: TRBV19
d_call: TRBD1
j_call: TRBJ1-5
cdr3_nt: TGTGCCAGTAGTATCGGACAGGCTCCTCAGCCCCAGCATTTT
cdr3_aa: CASSIGQAPQPQHF

cdr3_length: 16
clone_size: few
v_call: TRBV4-1
d_call: TRBD1
j_call: TRBJ2-7
cdr3_nt: TGCGCCAGCAGCCAAGATAGGACAGGGCGGCGTTACGAGCAGTACTTC
cdr3_aa: CASSQDRTGRRYEQYF

cdr3_length: 14
clone_size: NA
v_call: TRBV19
d_call: TRBD1
j_call: TRBJ2-7
cdr3_nt: TGTGCCAGTAGTTCCCGACAGGGCCCCTACGAGCAGTACTTC
cdr3_aa: CASSSRQGPYEQYF

cdr3_length: 13
clone_size: few
v_call: TRBV6-2/TRBV6-3
d_call: NA
j_call: TRBJ2-2
cdr3_nt: TGTGCCAGCAGCCGAAGACAGAACGGGGAGCTGTTTTTT
cdr3_aa: CASSRRQNGELFF

cdr3_length: 16
clone_size: NA
v_call: TRBV5-4
d_call: TRBD1
j_call: TRBJ1-2
cdr3_nt: TGTGCCAGCAGCAACCGGACAGGCGGGGGGAGCTATGGCTACACCTTC
cdr3_aa: CASSNRTGGGSYGYTF

cdr3_length: 13
clone_size: NA
v_call: TRBV11-1
d_call: TRBD2
j_call: TRBJ2-1
cdr3_nt: TGTGCCAGCAGCGTAGCGGGAGGGAATGAGCAGTTCTTC
cdr3_aa: CASSVAGGNEQFF

cdr3_length: 15
clone_size: NA
v_call: TRBV10-3
d_call: TRBD1
j_call: TRBJ1-2
cdr3_nt: TGTGCCATCGCGACGGGGACAGGGGCGAACTATGGCTACACCTTC
cdr3_aa: CAIATGTGANYGYTF

cdr3_length: 15
clone_size: NA
v_call: TRBV28
d_call: TRBD1
j_call: TRBJ1-5
cdr3_nt: TGTGCCAGCAGTCCACAGGGGCGCCTCAATCAGCCCCAGCATTTT
cdr3_aa: CASSPQGRLNQPQHF

cdr3_length: 13
clone_size: NA
v_call: TRBV6-6
d_call: NA
j_call: TRBJ2-7
cdr3_nt: TGTGCCAGCAGAATAAGCGCTATGTACGAGCAGTACTTC
cdr3_aa: CASRISAMYEQYF

cdr3_length: 16
clone_size: NA
v_call: TRBV11-2
d_call: TRBD2
j_call: TRBJ2-2
cdr3_nt: TGTGCCAGCAGCTTTGGACTAGCGGGAGCCACCGGGGAGCTGTTTTTT
cdr3_aa: CASSFGLAGATGELFF

cdr3_length: 15
clone_size: NA
v_call: TRBV29-1
d_call: TRBD2
j_call: TRBJ2-3
cdr3_nt: TGCAGCGTTGAAACGGAACTAGCGGTAGCAGATACGCAGTATTTT
cdr3_aa: CSVETELAVADTQYF

cdr3_length: 14
clone_size: NA
v_call: TRBV19
d_call: TRBD1
j_call: TRBJ2-3
cdr3_nt: TGTGCCAGTAGGGTCAGGGGGCTTACAGATACGCAGTATTTT
cdr3_aa: CASRVRGLTDTQYF

cdr3_length: 11
clone_size: NA
v_call: TRBV6-2/TRBV6-3
d_call: NA
j_call: TRBJ2-7
cdr3_nt: TGTGCCAGCAGTTACCGGAGGGAGCAGTACTTC
cdr3_aa: CASSYRREQYF

cdr3_length: 13
clone_size: NA
v_call: TRBV11-2
d_call: NA
j_call: TRBJ2-7
cdr3_nt: TGTGCCAGCAGTTGGGACATCGGTCGGGAGCAGTACTTC
cdr3_aa: CASSWDIGREQYF

cdr3_length: 14
clone_size: NA
v_call: TRBV7-8
d_call: TRBD1
j_call: TRBJ1-5
cdr3_nt: TGTGCCAGCAGCTTACAGGGGGCTGGGCAGCCCCAGCATTTT
cdr3_aa: CASSLQGAGQPQHF

cdr3_length: 15
clone_size: NA
v_call: TRBV4-3
d_call: TRBD1
j_call: TRBJ1-3
cdr3_nt: TGCGCCAGCAGCCGCCAGGGGGCTGCGGGAAACACCATATATTTT
cdr3_aa: CASSRQGAAGNTIYF

cdr3_length: 14
clone_size: NA
v_call: TRBV5-6
d_call: NA
j_call: TRBJ1-2
cdr3_nt: TGTGCCAGCAGCTCGTTACAGGAGTACTATGGCTACACCTTC
cdr3_aa: CASSSLQEYYGYTF

cdr3_length: 16
clone_size: many
v_call: TRBV19
d_call: NA
j_call: TRBJ1-5
cdr3_nt: TGTGCCAGTAGTATGGTTCACGGGGTGGGGAATCAGCCCCAGCATTTT
cdr3_aa: CASSMVHGVGNQPQHF

cdr3_length: 14
clone_size: NA
v_call: TRBV2
d_call: TRBD1
j_call: TRBJ1-4
cdr3_nt: TGTGCCAGCGAAGGGGGACAGGGGGTACAAAAACTGTTTTTT
cdr3_aa: CASEGGQGVQKLFF

cdr3_length: 20
clone_size: NA
v_call: TRBV11-2
d_call: TRBD2
j_call: TRBJ2-5
cdr3_nt: TGTGCCAGCAGCTTAGAACCTATCGGGACTAGCGGGAGGAGCAAAGAGACCCAGTACTTC
cdr3_aa: CASSLEPIGTSGRSKETQYF

cdr3_length: 15
clone_size: NA
v_call: TRBV14
d_call: NA
j_call: TRBJ2-3
cdr3_nt: TGTGCCAGCAGCAAAACGAGCTCTAGCACAGATACGCAGTATTTT
cdr3_aa: CASSKTSSSTDTQYF

cdr3_length: 16
clone_size: NA
v_call: TRBV3-1/TRBV3-2
d_call: TRBD2
j_call: TRBJ2-5
cdr3_nt: TGTGCCAGCAGCCAAAGGGGCAGCGGGACGCGGGAGACCCAGTACTTC
cdr3_aa: CASSQRGSGTRETQYF

cdr3_length: 13
clone_size: NA
v_call: TRBV5-1
d_call: NA
j_call: TRBJ1-4
cdr3_nt: TGCGCCAGCAGCTTGGACAACAATGAAAAACTGTTTTTT
cdr3_aa: CASSLDNNEKLFF

cdr3_length: 14
clone_size: NA
v_call: TRBV9
d_call: NA
j_call: TRBJ1-5
cdr3_nt: TGTGCCAGCAGCGTAGATGGCAGCAATCAGCCCCAGCATTTT
cdr3_aa: CASSVDGSNQPQHF

cdr3_length: 16
clone_size: NA
v_call: TRBV29-1
d_call: NA
j_call: TRBJ2-3
cdr3_nt: TGCAGCGTTGAACAGCCCAGGGGAGGGACCACATATACGCAGTATTTT
cdr3_aa: CSVEQPRGGTTYTQYF

cdr3_length: 13
clone_size: NA
v_call: TRBV7-9
d_call: TRBD1
j_call: TRBJ2-7
cdr3_nt: TGTGCCAGCAGCCCGGGACAGGGTGGCGAGCAGTACTTC
cdr3_aa: CASSPGQGGEQYF

cdr3_length: 16
clone_size: NA
v_call: TRBV27
d_call: TRBD1
j_call: TRBJ2-7
cdr3_nt: TGTGCCAGCAGTCCTACCTGGGACAGGGCCTCCTACGAGCAGTACTTC
cdr3_aa: CASSPTWDRASYEQYF

cdr3_length: 16
clone_size: NA
v_call: TRBV2
d_call: TRBD2
j_call: TRBJ2-1
cdr3_nt: TGTGCCAGCAGTGAATGGGCGGGAGAGCTTTACAATGAGCAGTTCTTC
cdr3_aa: CASSEWAGELYNEQFF

cdr3_length: 16
clone_size: NA
v_call: TRBV14
d_call: NA
j_call: TRBJ2-1
cdr3_nt: TGTGCCAGCAGCCAAGCCCCGAGGACTATCTACAATGAGCAGTTCTTC
cdr3_aa: CASSQAPRTIYNEQFF

cdr3_length: 18
clone_size: NA
v_call: TRBV11-2
d_call: NA
j_call: TRBJ2-3
cdr3_nt: TGTGCCAGCAGCTCGCCCCTTCGGGCGGGGGCTTGGGTGGATACGCAGTATTTT
cdr3_aa: CASSSPLRAGAWVDTQYF

cdr3_length: 13
clone_size: many
v_call: TRBV14
d_call: NA
j_call: TRBJ2-7
cdr3_nt: TGTGCCAGCAGCCTCAGGGCACTCTACGAGCAGTACTTC
cdr3_aa: CASSLRALYEQYF

cdr3_length: 15
clone_size: NA
v_call: TRBV28
d_call: NA
j_call: TRBJ2-1
cdr3_nt: TGTGCCAGCAGTTTATTGCAGGGCCCCTACAATGAGCAGTTCTTC
cdr3_aa: CASSLLQGPYNEQFF

cdr3_length: 15
clone_size: NA
v_call: TRBV6-5
d_call: TRBD1
j_call: TRBJ1-5
cdr3_nt: TGTGCCAGCAGTCGACAGGGAATTGGGAATCAGCCCCAGCATTTT
cdr3_aa: CASSRQGIGNQPQHF

cdr3_length: 13
clone_size: NA
v_call: TRBV11-2
d_call: NA
j_call: TRBJ1-2
cdr3_nt: TGTGCCAGCATGCTAGACAGCGTTAGTGGCTACACCTTC
cdr3_aa: CASMLDSVSGYTF